This TCR beta chain appears in the sequencing data of a study of blood T cell repertoires in COVID-19. Overall study context: There were acute and convalescent COVID-19 samples, and they came from the United States, Italy and Spain. The cDNA or gDNA used as material had been derived from T cells, B-cell-depleted T cells, or PBMCs.

Libraries were prepared by immunoSEQ multiplex PCR; TCRdb keeps only in-frame clonotypes and omits some of them. The repertoire holds roughly 110,000 clones, with about 93% as singletons. Germline CDR1 and CDR2: LGHNA and YNFKEQ. V lost 0 bases and J lost 5, with 11 bases in between. The CDR3 has 14 residues. The sequenced sample consisted of peripheral blood. The V gene is TRBV4-2, the J gene TRBJ2-7; D ambiguous. This clonotype was sampled from a woman in her 30s with acute or convalescent COVID-19. CDR3 DNA: TGTGCCAGCAGCCAAGAAGACTCCTTGAACGAGCAGTACTTC. Residues: CASSQEDSLNEQYF.